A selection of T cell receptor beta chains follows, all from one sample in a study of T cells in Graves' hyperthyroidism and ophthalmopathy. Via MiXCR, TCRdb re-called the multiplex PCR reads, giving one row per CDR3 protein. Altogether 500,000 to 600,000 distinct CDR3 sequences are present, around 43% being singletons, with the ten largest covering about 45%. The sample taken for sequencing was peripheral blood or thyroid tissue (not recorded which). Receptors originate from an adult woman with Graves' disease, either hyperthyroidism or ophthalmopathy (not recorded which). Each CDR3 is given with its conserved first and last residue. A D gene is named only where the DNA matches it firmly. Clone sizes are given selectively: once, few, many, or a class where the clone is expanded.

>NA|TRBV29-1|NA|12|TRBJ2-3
CSVERMRDTQYF
TGCAGCGTTGAAAGGATGAGGGATACGCAGTATTTT
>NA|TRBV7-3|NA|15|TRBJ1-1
CASSYGLGGYTEAFF
TGTGCCAGCAGTTACGGATTGGGTGGATACACTGAAGCTTTCTTT
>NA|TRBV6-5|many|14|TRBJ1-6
CASRGRSYNSPLHF
TGTGCCAGCAGGGGCCGCTCCTATAATTCACCCCTCCACTTT
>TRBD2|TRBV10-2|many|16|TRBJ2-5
CASSPLGGRAAETQYF
TGCGCCAGCAGTCCCCTTGGCGGGAGGGCCGCAGAGACCCAGTACTTC
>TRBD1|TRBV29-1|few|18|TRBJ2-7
CSVQNMVGGTGSSYEQYF
TGCAGCGTTCAAAACATGGTTGGTGGGACAGGGAGCTCCTACGAGCAGTACTTC
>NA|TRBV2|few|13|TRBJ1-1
CASSESIRNEAFF
TGTGCCAGCAGTGAAAGTATACGGAATGAAGCTTTCTTT
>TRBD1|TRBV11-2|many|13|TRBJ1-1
CASSPSGGTEAFF
TGTGCCAGCAGCCCCTCAGGGGGGACTGAAGCTTTCTTT
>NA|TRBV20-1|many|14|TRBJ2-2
CSAKSGADTGELFF
TGCAGTGCCAAGTCAGGGGCGGACACCGGGGAGCTGTTTTTT
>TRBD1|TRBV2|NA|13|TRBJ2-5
CASSGGQGQPQYF
TGTGCCAGCAGCGGAGGACAGGGCCAGCCCCAGTACTTC
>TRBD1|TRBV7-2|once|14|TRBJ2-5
CASSQRTGGETQYF
TGTGCCAGCAGCCAACGGACAGGGGGGGAGACCCAGTACTTC
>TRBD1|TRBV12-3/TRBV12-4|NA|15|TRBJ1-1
CASSSGQGGGTEAFF
TGTGCCAGCAGTTCGGGACAGGGGGGCGGCACTGAAGCTTTCTTT
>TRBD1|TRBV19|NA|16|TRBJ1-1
CASSTFGQGGNTEAFF
TGTGCCAGTAGTACCTTCGGACAGGGTGGGAACACTGAAGCTTTCTTT
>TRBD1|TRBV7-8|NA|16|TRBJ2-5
CASSLALGQDQETQYF
TGTGCCAGCAGCTTAGCGCTGGGACAGGACCAAGAGACCCAGTACTTC
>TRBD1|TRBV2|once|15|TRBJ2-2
CASSQRQGGTGELFF
TGTGCCAGCAGCCAAAGACAGGGGGGAACCGGGGAGCTGTTTTTT
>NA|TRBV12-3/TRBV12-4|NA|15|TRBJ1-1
CASSLGGGGNTEAFF
TGTGCCAGCAGTTTAGGGGGCGGGGGGAACACTGAAGCTTTCTTT
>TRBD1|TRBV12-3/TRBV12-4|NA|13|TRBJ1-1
CASLEGAVTEAFF
TGTGCCAGCCTCGAGGGGGCGGTAACTGAAGCTTTCTTT
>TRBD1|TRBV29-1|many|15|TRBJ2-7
CSARGYDRGGPEQYF
TGCAGCGCCCGTGGTTACGACAGGGGGGGGCCCGAGCAGTACTTC